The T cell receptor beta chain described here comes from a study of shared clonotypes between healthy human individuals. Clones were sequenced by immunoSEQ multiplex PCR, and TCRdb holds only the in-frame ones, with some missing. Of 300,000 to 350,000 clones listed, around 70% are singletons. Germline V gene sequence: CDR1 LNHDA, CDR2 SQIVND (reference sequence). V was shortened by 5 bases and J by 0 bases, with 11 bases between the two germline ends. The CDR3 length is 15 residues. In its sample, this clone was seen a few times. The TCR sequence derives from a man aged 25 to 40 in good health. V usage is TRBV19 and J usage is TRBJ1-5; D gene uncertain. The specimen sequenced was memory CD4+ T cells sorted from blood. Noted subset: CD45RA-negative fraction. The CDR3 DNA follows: TGTGCCAGTAGTCGGGCCGGGGATAGCAATCAGCCCCAGCATTTT. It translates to CASSRAGDSNQPQHF.